This T cell receptor (beta chain) was recorded in a study of blood T cells in healthy people across ages. Study-wide background: Template switching retrieved approximately one barcoded beta molecule for each two T cells. The study's findings and limits: Older age coincided with a roughly linear decline in TCR beta diversity per million T cells. More naive CD4+ cells and higher diversity were found in long-lived than in aged donors.

Together with a sample-barcoded 5' primer, a J-beta primer mix was included in a second PCR lasting roughly 6 to 12 cycles. TCRdb re-analysed the 5' RACE reads in MiXCR, keeping a single row per CDR3 protein. The sample comprises fewer than 900,000 distinct CDR3 sequences, 35% to 40% of which are singletons, and approximately 13% rests with the top ten. This clonotype was recorded a few times. Its antigen is unknown. V shed 8 bases and J shed 2 bases, with 15 bases lying between them. The CDR3 spans 15 residues. Germline V gene sequence: CDR1 LNHDA, CDR2 SQIVND (reference sequence). Collection of 7.5 to 10 milliliters of peripheral blood was performed for each donor.

V gene TRBV19 combines with J gene TRBJ2-2; tentative D call: TRBD1 (8 bases). What was sequenced was blood. The receptor was derived from a man aged 18 to 30 in good health. CDR3 amino acids: CASGYRGGNTGELFF. The CDR3, as DNA: TGTGCCAGTGGCTACAGGGGGGGAAACACCGGGGAGCTGTTTTTT.